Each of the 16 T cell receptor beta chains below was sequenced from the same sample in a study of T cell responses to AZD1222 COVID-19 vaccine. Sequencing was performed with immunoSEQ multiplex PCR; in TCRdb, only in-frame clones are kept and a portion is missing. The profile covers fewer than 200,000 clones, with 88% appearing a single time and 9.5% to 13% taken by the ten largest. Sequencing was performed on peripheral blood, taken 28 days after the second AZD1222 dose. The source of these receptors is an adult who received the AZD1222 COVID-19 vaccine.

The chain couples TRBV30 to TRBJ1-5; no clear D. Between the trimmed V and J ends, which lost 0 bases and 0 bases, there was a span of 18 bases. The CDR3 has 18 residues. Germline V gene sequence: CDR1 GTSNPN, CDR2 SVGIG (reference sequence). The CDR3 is CAWSVRLSGFNSNQPQHF. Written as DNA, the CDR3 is TGTGCCTGGAGTGTGCGACTCTCAGGCTTTAATAGCAATCAGCCCCAGCATTTT.

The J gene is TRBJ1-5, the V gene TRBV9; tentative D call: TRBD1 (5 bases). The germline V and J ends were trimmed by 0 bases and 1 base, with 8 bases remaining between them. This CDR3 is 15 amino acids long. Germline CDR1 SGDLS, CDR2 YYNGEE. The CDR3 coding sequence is TGTGCCAGCAGCGTAGTCGGGGACAGCAATCAGCCCCAGCATTTT. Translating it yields CASSVVGDSNQPQHF.

The CDR3 protein is CASSSPWGPYEQYF. CDR3 bases: TGTGCCAGCAGTTCCCCCTGGGGGCCTTACGAGCAGTACTTC. The J gene is TRBJ2-7, the V gene TRBV6-2 or TRBV6-3; D is possibly TRBD1 (6 bases). The CDR3 covers 14 residues. The V and J ends lost 4 bases and 4 bases respectively, with 14 bases between them. Germline V gene data show CDR1 as MNHEY and CDR2 as SVGEGT.

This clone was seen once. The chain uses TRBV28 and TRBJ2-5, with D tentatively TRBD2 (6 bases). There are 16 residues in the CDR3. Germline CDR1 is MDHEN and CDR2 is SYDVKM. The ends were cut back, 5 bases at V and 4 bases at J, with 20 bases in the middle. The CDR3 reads CASSQGPGVRGETQYF. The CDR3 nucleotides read TGTGCCAGCAGTCAAGGGCCGGGAGTAAGAGGAGAGACCCAGTACTTC.

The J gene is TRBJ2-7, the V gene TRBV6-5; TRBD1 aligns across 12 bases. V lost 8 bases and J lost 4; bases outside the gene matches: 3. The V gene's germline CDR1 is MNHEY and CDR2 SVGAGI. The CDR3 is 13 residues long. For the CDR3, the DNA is TGTGCCAGCCGGGACAGGGGGCTGTACGAGCAGTACTTC. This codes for CASRDRGLYEQYF.

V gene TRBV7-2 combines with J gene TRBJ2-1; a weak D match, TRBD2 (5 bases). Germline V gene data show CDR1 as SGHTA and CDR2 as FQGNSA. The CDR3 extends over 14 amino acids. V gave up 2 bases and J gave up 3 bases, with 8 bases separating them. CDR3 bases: TGTGCCAGCAGCTTATCCCGGGGCTACAATGAGCAGTTCTTC. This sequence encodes CASSLSRGYNEQFF.

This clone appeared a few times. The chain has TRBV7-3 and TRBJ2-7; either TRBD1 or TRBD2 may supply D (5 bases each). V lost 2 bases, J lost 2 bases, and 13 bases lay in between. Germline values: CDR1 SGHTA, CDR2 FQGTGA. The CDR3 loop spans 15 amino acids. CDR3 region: CASSLAPGPTYEQYF. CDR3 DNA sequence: TGTGCCAGCAGCTTAGCGCCGGGACCTACCTACGAGCAGTACTTC.

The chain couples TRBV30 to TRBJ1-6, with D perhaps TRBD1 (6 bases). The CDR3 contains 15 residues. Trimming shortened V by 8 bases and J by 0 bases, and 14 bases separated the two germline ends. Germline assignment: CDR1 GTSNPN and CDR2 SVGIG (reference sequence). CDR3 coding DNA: TGTGCCGCAGGACAGCCGAGCTCCTATAATTCACCCCTCCACTTT. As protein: CAAGQPSSYNSPLHF.

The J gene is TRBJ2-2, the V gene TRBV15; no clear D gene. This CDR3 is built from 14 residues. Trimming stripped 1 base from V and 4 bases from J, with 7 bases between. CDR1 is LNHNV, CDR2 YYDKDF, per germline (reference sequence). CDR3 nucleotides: TGTGCCACCAGCAGAGCTCGGAGCACCGGGGAGCTGTTTTTT. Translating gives CATSRARSTGELFF.

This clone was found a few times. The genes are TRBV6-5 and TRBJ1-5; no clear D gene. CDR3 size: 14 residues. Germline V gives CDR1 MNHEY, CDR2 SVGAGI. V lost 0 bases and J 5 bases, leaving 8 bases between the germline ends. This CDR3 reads CASSYSGIYQPQHF. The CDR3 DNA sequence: TGTGCCAGCAGTTACTCCGGGATTTATCAGCCCCAGCATTTT.

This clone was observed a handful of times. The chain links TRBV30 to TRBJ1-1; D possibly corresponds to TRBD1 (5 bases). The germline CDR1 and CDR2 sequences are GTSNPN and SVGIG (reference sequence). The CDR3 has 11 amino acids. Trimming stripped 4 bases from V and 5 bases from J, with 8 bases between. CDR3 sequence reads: CAWKRGTEAFF. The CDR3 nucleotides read TGTGCCTGGAAAAGGGGTACTGAAGCTTTCTTT.

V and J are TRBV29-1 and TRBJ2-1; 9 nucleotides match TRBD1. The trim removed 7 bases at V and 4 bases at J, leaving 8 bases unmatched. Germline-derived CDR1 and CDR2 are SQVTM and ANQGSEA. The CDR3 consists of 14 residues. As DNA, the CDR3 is TGCAGCGCCCCCGGGACAGGGAATTACAATGAGCAGTTCTTC. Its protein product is CSAPGTGNYNEQFF.

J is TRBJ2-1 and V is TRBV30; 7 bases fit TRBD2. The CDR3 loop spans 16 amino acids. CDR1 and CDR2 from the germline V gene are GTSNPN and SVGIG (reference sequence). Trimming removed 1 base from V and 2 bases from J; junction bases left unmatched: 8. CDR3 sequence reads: CAWSGQRGLPYNEQFF. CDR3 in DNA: TGTGCCTGGAGTGGCCAGCGGGGCCTACCCTACAATGAGCAGTTCTTC.

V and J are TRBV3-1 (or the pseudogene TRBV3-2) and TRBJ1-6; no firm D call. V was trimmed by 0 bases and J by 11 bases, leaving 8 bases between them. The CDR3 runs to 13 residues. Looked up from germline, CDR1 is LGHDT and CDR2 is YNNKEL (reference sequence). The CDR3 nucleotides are TGTGCCAGCAGCCAAGACGCACCCACACCCCTCCACTTT. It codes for CASSQDAPTPLHF.

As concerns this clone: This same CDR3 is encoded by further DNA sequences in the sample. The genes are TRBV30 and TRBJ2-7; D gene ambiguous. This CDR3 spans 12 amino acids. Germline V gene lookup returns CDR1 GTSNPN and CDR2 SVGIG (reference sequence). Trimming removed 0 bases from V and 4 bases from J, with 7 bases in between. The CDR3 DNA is TGTGCCTGGAGTGTTGGTCCATACGAGCAGTACTTC. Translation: CAWSVGPYEQYF.

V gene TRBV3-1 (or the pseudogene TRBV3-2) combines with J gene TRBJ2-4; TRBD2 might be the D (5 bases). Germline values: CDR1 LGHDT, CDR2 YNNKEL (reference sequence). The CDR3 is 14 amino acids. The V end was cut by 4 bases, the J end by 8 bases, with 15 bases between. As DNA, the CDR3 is TGTGCCAGCAGCCCCGACGGGGTTAGGGACATTCAGTACTTC. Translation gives CASSPDGVRDIQYF.